This TCR beta chain was identified during a study of long-term antiretroviral therapy in people with HIV. Donors needed at least one pre-ART PBMC sample plus at least two post-ART samples. Only United States sites treated participants with HIV. Looked up from germline, CDR1 is SGDLS and CDR2 is YYNGEE. V trimming: 3 bases; J trimming: 7 bases; junction bases outside the gene matches: 8. The CDR3 has 15 amino acids. It was version v3.0 of the immunoSEQ assay that was run at survey level. Generated by immunoSEQ multiplex PCR, the TCRdb table keeps only in-frame clones and is missing some. The sample gives approximately 27,000 clones, about nine tenths of which show up once; 4.3% is in the top ten.

Source: unsorted PBMCs, taken 5 to 5.5 years after starting antiretroviral therapy. This sequence was found in a woman between 40 and 50 years old with HIV. The chain recombines TRBV9 with TRBJ1-2, with TRBD1 identical over 11 bases. DNA of the CDR3: TGTGCCAGCAGCGCCGGGACAGGGGGAATTTCTGGCTACACCTTC. Protein product: CASSAGTGGISGYTF.